This entry concerns a single T cell receptor (beta chain). A read error may be the cause here, since a much bigger clone is one base away. Per the study methods: Clonotypes per individual ranged from about 85,000 to nearly 500,000. TCRdb reprocessed the 5' RACE reads with MiXCR, giving one entry per CDR3 protein. The authors' filters were not applied to this entry. Of hundreds of thousands of distinct CDR3 sequences in the sample, roughly 27% were seen once. This sample is part of a study of identical twins' blood T cells. CDR1 DFQATT and CDR2 SNEGSKA come from the germline V gene (reference sequence). This CDR3 is 11 amino acids long. V was clipped by 3 bases and J by 6 bases, with 9 bases between them.

This clonotype was sampled from a woman aged 18-55 years in good health. This chain joins TRBV20-1 and TRBJ2-7; D not resolved. Sequences were obtained from PBMCs. The CDR3 reads CSASPWTEQYF. The CDR3 coding sequence is TGCAGTGCTAGCCCCTGGACCGAGCAGTACTTC.